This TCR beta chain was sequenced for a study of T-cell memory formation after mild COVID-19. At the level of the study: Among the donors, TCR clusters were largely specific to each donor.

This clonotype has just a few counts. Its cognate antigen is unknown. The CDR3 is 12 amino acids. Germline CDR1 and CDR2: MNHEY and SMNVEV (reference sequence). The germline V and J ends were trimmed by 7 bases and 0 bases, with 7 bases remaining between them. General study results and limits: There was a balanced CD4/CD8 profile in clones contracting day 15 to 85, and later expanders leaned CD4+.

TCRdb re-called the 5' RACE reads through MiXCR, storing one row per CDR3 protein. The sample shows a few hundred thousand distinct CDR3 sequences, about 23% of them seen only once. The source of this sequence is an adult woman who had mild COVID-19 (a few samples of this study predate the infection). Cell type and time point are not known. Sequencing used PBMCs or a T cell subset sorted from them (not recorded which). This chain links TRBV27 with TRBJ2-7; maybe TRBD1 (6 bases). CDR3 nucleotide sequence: TGTGCCAGCAAGACAGGCTCCTACGAGCAGTACTTC. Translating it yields CASKTGSYEQYF.